Below are 10 T cell receptor beta chains sequenced from a single sample in a study of T-cell memory formation after mild COVID-19. TCRdb processed the 5' RACE reads anew with MiXCR; each CDR3 protein has one entry. This table has hundreds of thousands of distinct CDR3 sequences, around 15% appearing once. Source material: PBMCs or a T cell subset sorted from them (not recorded which). Receptor source: an adult woman who had mild COVID-19 (a few samples of this study predate the infection). Cell type and time point are not known.

In its sample, this clonotype was seen once. The chain couples TRBV4-3 to TRBJ2-3, with D possibly being TRBD2 (6 bases). There are 14 residues in the CDR3. V lost 4 bases to trimming and J lost 2 bases, with 10 bases between them. The V gene's germline CDR1 is LGHNA and CDR2 YSLEER. The CDR3 reads CASSRDSFTDTQYF. The CDR3, as DNA: TGCGCCAGCAGCCGGGACTCCTTCACAGATACGCAGTATTTT.

This clonotype was seen more than once but under ten times. The V gene is TRBV12-3 or TRBV12-4, the J gene TRBJ2-3; 11 bases map to TRBD1. The CDR3 runs to 14 residues. V shed 7 bases and J 5 bases; nucleotides not matched to a gene: 5. In nucleotides, the CDR3 is TGTGCCAGCAATCCGGACAGGGGGCTAGATACGCAGTATTTT. This encodes CASNPDRGLDTQYF.

This clonotype was found a few times. The rearrangement uses TRBV12-3 or TRBV12-4 and TRBJ1-1; TRBD1 aligns across 9 bases. The CDR3 is made up of 15 amino acids. J gave up 4 bases and V 5 bases, and 8 bases lay outside the gene matches. The CDR3 coding sequence is TGTGCCAGCAGTCCCACAGGGGGCGGAGGCACTGAAGCTTTCTTT. Protein product: CASSPTGGGGTEAFF.

The J gene is TRBJ2-2, the V gene TRBV3-1; possibly TRBD1 or TRBD2 for D (5 bases each). This CDR3 spans 14 amino acids. Between the trimmed V and J ends, which lost 0 bases and 7 bases, there was a span of 9 bases. Germline CDR1 and CDR2: LGHDT and YNNKEL (reference sequence). CDR3 amino acids: CASSQEGTFGELFF. The CDR3 DNA reads TGTGCCAGCAGCCAAGAGGGGACGTTCGGGGAGCTGTTTTTT. The full variable domain, with the rest looked up from reference TRBV3-1 and TRBJ2-2, is DTAVSQTPKYLVTQMGNDKSIKCEQNLGHDTMYWYKQDSKKFLKIMFSYNNKELIINETVPNRFSPKSPDKAHLNLHINSLELGDSAVYFCASSQEGTFGELFFGEGSRLTVL.

Regarding this clonotype: Compared with germline, one end of the junction differs, possibly owing to a read error. The gene calls are TRBV4-1 and TRBJ1-6; D might be TRBD1 (6 bases). The CDR3 runs 13 residues. Germline values: CDR1 MGHRA, CDR2 YSYEKL. CDR3 loop: CASSQSITGRRVF. CDR3 DNA sequence: TGCGCCAGCAGCCAATCTATAACAGGGAGACGCGTCTTT.

This clonotype was counted a few times. The chain recombines TRBV13 with TRBJ1-3; TRBD1 is a possible D gene (6 bases). The V gene lost 5 bases and the J gene lost 8 bases, with 19 bases spanning the gap. Per germline, CDR1 PRHDT and CDR2 FYEKMQ (reference sequence). The CDR3 spans 15 residues. CDR3 region: CASSNRARTFDTIYF. DNA of the CDR3: TGTGCCAGCAGCAACAGGGCGAGGACATTTGACACCATATATTTT.

The V gene is TRBV3-1, the J gene TRBJ2-7; D unclear. The ends were cut back, 2 bases at V and 2 bases at J, with 10 bases in the middle. The CDR3 is made up of 14 amino acids. The V gene's germline CDR1 is LGHDT and CDR2 YNNKEL (reference sequence). DNA of the CDR3: TGTGCCAGCAGCCAATGGGGTAGGACCTACGAGCAGTACTTC. Residues: CASSQWGRTYEQYF.

This clonotype showed up many times. The chain uses TRBV4-3 and TRBJ2-5; D possibly corresponds to TRBD1 (5 bases). The CDR3 length is 18 residues. The germline gives CDR1 LGHNA, CDR2 YSLEER. V was shortened by 2 bases and J by 3 bases, with 22 bases between the two germline ends. As DNA, the CDR3 is TGCGCCAGCAGCCAAAGGGGTGGGATCCGGACGGATAAAGAGACCCAGTACTTC. Protein product: CASSQRGGIRTDKETQYF.

The rearrangement joins TRBV20-1 to TRBJ2-7, with D possibly matching TRBD2 (5 bases). Germline V lookup: CDR1 DFQATT, CDR2 SNEGSKA (reference sequence). The CDR3 spans 15 residues. V was cut by 3 bases and J by 0 bases, with 15 bases left in between. CDR3 coding DNA: TGCAGTGCTAGTAGTTTGGCGGGTAGCTCCTACGAGCAGTACTTC. Protein: CSASSLAGSSYEQYF.

This rearrangement joins TRBV2 to TRBJ2-7; TRBD2 agrees at 11 bases. The V gene's germline CDR1 is SNHLY and CDR2 FYNNEI. The trim removed 4 bases at V and 6 bases at J, leaving 8 bases unmatched. There are 15 residues in the CDR3. CDR3 residues: CASSASTSGTLEQYF. For the CDR3, the DNA is TGTGCCAGCAGTGCGTCGACTAGCGGGACTCTCGAGCAGTACTTC.